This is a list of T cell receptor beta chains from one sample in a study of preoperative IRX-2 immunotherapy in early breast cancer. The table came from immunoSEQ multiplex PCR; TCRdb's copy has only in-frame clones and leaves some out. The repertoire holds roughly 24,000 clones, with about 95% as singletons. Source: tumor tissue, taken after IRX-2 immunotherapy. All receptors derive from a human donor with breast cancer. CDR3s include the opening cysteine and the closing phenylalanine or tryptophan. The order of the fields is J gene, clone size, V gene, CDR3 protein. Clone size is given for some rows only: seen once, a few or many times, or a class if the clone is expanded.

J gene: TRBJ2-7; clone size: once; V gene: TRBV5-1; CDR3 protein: CASSLETYEQYF
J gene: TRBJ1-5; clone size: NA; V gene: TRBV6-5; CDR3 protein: CASSGQGIQPQHF
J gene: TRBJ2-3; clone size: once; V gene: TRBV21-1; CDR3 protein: CASREGRPSAQIGQYF
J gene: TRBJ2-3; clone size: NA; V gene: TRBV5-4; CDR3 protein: CASSVAGPPAGGVQDTQYF
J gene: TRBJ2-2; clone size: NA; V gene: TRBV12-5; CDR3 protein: CASGLLGSRTSTGELFF
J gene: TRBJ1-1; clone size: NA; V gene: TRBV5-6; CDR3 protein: CASSPSGVKTEAFF
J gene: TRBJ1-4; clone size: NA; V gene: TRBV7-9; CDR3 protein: CASSLEWDGKLFF
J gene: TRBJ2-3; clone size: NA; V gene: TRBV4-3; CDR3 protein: CASSHDGVNTDTQYF
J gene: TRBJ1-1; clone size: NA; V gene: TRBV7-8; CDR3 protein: CASSTPGTGNTEAFF
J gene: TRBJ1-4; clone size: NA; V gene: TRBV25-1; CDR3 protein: CASSEYQATNEKLFF
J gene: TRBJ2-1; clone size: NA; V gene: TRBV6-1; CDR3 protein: CASSPGLGSSEQFF
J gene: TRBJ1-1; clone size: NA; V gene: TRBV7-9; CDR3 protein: CASSGQGGASAFF
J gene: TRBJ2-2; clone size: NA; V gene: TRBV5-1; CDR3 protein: CASLEAGELFF
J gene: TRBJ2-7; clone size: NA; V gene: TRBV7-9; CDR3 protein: CASSHRQSPYEQYF
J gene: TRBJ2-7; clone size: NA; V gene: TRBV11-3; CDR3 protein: CASSLSLAAEQYF
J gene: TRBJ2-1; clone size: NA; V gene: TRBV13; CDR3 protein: CASSLTSGGASNEQFF
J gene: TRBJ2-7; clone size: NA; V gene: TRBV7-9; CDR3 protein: CASSHGQGTNYEQYF